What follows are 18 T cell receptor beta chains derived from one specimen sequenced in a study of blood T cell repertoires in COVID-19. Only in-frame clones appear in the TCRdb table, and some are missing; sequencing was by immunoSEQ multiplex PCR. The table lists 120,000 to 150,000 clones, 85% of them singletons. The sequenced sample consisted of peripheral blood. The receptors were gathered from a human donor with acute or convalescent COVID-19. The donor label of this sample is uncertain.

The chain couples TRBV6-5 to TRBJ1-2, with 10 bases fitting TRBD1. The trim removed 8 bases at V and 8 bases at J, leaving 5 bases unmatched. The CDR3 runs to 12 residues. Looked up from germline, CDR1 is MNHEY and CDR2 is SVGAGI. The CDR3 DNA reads TGTGCCAGCCGACAGGGGGCCTGGGGCTACACCTTC. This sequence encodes CASRQGAWGYTF.

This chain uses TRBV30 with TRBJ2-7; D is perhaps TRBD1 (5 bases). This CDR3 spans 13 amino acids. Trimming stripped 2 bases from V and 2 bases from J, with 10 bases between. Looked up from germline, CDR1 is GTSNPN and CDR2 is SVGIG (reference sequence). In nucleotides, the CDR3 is TGTGCCTGGAGTCCTGGGGCAGCCTACGAGCAGTACGTC. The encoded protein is CAWSPGAAYEQYV.

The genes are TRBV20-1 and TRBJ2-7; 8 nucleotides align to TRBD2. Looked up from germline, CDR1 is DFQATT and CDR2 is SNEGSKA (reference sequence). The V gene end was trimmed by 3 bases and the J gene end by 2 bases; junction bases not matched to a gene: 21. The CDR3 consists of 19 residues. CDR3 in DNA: TGCAGTGCTAGTGCCGGAGCGGGAGTGTCCCATATGAACCCCTACGAGCAGTACGTC. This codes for CSASAGAGVSHMNPYEQYV.

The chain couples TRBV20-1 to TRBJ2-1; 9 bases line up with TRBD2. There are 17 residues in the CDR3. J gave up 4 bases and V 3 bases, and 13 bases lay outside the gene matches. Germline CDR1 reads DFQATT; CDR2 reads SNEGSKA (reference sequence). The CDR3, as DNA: TGCAGTGCTAGTGGTCCTAGCGGGAAGTGGCGATACAATGAGCAGTTCTTC. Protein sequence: CSASGPSGKWRYNEQFF.

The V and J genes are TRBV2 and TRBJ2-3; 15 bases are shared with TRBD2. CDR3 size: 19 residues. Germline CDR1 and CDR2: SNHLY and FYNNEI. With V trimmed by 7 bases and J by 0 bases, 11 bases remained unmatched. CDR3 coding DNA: TGTGCCAGCAATCCGGGACTAGCGGGAGGCCACACCAGCACAGATACGCAGTATTTT. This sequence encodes CASNPGLAGGHTSTDTQYF.

The CDR3 here is CASSSGGGSGNTIYF. The CDR3 nucleotides read TGCGCCAGCAGCTCCGGGGGAGGCTCTGGAAACACCATATATTTT. The J gene is TRBJ1-3, the V gene TRBV5-1; D may be TRBD1 (5 bases). Trimming removed 3 bases from V and 0 bases from J, with 10 bases in between. Germline assignment: CDR1 SGHRS and CDR2 YFSETQ. The CDR3 runs to 15 residues.

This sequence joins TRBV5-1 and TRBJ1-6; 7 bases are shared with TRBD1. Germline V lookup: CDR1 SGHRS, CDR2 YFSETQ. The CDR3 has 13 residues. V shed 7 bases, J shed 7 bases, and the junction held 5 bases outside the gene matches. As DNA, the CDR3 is TGCGCCAGCCGTGGGACAGAGAATTCACCCCTCCACTTT. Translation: CASRGTENSPLHF.

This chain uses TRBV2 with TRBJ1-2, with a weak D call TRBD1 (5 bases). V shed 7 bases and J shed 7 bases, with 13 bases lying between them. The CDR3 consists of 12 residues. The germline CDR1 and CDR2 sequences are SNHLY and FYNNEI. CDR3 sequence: CASKVDSSGYTF. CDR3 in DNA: TGTGCCAGCAAAGTCGACAGCTCTGGCTACACCTTC.

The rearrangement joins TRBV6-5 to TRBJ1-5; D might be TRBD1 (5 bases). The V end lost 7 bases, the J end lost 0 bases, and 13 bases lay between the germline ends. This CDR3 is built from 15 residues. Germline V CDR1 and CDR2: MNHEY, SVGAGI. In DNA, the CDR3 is TGTGCCAGCATTGGGGCCGATTATAGCAATCAGCCCCAGCATTTT. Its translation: CASIGADYSNQPQHF.

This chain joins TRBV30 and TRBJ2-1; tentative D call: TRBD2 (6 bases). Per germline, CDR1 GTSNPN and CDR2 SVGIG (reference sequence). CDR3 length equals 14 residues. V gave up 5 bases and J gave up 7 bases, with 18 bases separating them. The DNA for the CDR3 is TGTGCCTGGGGGGCGGACTATGTCGCAAATGAGCAGTTCTTC. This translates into CAWGADYVANEQFF.

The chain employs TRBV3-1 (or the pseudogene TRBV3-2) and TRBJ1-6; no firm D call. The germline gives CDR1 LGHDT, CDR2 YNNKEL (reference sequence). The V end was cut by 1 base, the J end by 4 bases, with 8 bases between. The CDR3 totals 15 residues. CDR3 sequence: CASSQVPGYNSPLHF. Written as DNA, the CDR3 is TGTGCCAGCAGCCAAGTCCCCGGTTATAATTCACCCCTCCACTTT.

DNA for the CDR3: TGTGCCACCGCCTCCCCTTATTCTAGCGGGCTTAGCACAGATACGCAGTATTTT. The encoded protein is CATASPYSSGLSTDTQYF. The chain carries TRBV24-1 and TRBJ2-3; TRBD2 agrees at 8 bases. With 9 bases clipped from V and 0 bases from J, the junction kept 16 bases outside the gene matches. This CDR3 has 18 residues. The germline V gene has CDR1 KGHDR and CDR2 SFDVKD.

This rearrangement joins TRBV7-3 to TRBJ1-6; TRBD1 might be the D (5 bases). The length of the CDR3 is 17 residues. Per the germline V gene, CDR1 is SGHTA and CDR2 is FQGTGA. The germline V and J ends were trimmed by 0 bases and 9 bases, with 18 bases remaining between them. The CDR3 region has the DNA TGTGCCAGCAGCTTAACGGGGGGGATCTTACCCCCTTCACCCCTCCACTTT. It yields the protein CASSLTGGILPPSPLHF.

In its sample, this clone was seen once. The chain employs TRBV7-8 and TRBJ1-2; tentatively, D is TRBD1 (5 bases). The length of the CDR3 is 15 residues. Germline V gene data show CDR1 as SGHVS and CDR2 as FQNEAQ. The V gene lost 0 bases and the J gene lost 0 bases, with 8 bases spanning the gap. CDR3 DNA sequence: TGTGCCAGCAGCTTAGCTTCAGGGACTAACTATGGCTACACCTTC. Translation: CASSLASGTNYGYTF.

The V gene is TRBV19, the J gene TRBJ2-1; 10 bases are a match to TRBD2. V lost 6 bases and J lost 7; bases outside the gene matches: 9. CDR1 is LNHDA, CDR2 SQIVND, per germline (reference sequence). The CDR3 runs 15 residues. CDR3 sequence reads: CASSQPGLAPNEQFF. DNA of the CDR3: TGTGCCAGTAGCCAACCGGGACTAGCGCCAAATGAGCAGTTCTTC.

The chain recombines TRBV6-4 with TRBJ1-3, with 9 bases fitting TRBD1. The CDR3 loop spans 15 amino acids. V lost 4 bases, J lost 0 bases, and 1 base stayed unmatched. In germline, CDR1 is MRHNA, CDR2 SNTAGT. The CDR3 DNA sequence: TGTGCCAGCAGTGCGACAGGGGGCTCTGGAAACACCATATATTTT. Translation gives CASSATGGSGNTIYF.

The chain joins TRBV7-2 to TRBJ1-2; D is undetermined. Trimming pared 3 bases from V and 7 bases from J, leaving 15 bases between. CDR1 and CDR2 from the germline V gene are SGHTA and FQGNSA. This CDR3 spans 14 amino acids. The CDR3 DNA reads TGTGCCAGCAGCTTGATTGGAGGGCTGGGTGGCTACACCTTC. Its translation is CASSLIGGLGGYTF.

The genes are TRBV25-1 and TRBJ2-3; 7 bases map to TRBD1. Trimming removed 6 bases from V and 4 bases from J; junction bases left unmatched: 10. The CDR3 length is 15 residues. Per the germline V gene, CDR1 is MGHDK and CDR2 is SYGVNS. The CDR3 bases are TGTGCCAGCAGCGCTCGGGACAGCTACTCAGATACGCAGTATTTT. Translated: CASSARDSYSDTQYF.